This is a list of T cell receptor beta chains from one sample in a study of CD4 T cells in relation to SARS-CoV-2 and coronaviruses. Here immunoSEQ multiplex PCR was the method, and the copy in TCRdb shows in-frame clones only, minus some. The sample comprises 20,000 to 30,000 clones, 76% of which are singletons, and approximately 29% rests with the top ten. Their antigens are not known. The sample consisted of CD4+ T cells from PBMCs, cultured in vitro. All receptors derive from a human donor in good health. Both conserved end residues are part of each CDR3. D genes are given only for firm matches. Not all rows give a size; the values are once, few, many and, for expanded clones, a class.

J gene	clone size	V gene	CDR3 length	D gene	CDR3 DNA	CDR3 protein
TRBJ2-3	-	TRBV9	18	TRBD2	TGTGCCAGCAGCGTTCAATGGGCTAGCGGGAACCATTTTGATACGCAGTATTTT	CASSVQWASGNHFDTQYF
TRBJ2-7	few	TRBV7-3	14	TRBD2	TGTGCCAGCAGCTCCGGACTAGCGGGAGCCGAGCAGTACTTC	CASSSGLAGAEQYF
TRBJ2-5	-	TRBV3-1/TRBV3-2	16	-	TGTGCCAGCAGCACCCGCGGGTTGGGGGCTGAGGAGACCCAGTACTTC	CASSTRGLGAEETQYF
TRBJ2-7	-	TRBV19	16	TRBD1	TGTGCCAGTAGTACGATGGGACAGGGGGCTTCCTACGAGCAGTACTTC	CASSTMGQGASYEQYF
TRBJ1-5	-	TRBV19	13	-	TGTGCCACTACGGGGAGGGGACATCAGCCCCAGCATTTT	CATTGRGHQPQHF
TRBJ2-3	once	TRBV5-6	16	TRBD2	TGTGCCAGCAGCGCCTTGGGGCGGGAGCTGGGGGATACGCAGTATTTT	CASSALGRELGDTQYF
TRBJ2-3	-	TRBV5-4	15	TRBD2	TGTGCCAGCAGCTCCGGTGGGAGCGGGGGGGATACGCAGTATTTT	CASSSGGSGGDTQYF
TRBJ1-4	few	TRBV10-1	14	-	TGCGCCACCCTCCGACCCTTTAATCCTGAAAAACTGTTTTTT	CATLRPFNPEKLFF
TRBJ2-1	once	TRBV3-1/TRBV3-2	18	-	TGTGCCAGCAGCCAAGTTCGTAGCGGTGCGAGCTCCTACAATGAGCAGTTCTTC	CASSQVRSGASSYNEQFF
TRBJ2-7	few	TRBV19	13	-	TGTGCCAGTAGTAGGAGGCTTCGTGGGGAGCAGTACTTC	CASSRRLRGEQYF
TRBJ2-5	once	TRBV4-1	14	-	TGCGCCAGCAGCCAATTCGGGAAGCAAGAGACCCAGTACTTC	CASSQFGKQETQYF
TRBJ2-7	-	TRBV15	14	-	TGTGCCACCAGCAGAGATGCGGTCCAGGGCGAGCAGTACTTC	CATSRDAVQGEQYF
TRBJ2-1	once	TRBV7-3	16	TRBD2	TGTGCCAGCAGCCTAACGATAGCGGGAGGGGGAAATGAGCAGTTCTTC	CASSLTIAGGGNEQFF
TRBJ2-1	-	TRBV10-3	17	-	TGTGCCATCAGTGAGTCGGCGGACTCCGTCCGTAACAATGAGCAGTTCTTC	CAISESADSVRNNEQFF
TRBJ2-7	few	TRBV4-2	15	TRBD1	TGTGCCAGCAGCCCAATGGGACAGGGGGCGTACGAGCAGTACTTC	CASSPMGQGAYEQYF
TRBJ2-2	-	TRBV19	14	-	TGTGCCAGTACGGGCAGGGTGAACACCGGGGAGCTGTTTTTT	CASTGRVNTGELFF
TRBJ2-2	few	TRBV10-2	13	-	TGCGCCAGCAGTATCCAGAACACCGGGGAGCTGTTTTTT	CASSIQNTGELFF
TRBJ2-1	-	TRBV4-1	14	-	TGCGCCAGCAGCCAAGATCTGTGGGGCAATGAGCAGTTCTTC	CASSQDLWGNEQFF
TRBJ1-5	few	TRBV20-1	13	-	TGCAGTGCTAGTTCGGACGGGAATCAGCCCCAGCATTTT	CSASSDGNQPQHF
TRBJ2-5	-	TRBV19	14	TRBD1	TGTGCCAGTAGTGACGACAGGGGTCGACAGACCCAGTACTTC	CASSDDRGRQTQYF
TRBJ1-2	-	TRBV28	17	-	TGTGCCAGCAGTTTAGGAGACTACGGACACTCTAACTATGGCTACACCTTC	CASSLGDYGHSNYGYTF
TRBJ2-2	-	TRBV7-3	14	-	TGTGCCAGCAGGTCGGGAGTAGGTACCGGGGAGCTGTTTTTT	CASRSGVGTGELFF
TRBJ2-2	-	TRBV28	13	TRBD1	TGTGCCACCGACAGGGGGGCGAGCGGGGAGCTGTTTTTT	CATDRGASGELFF
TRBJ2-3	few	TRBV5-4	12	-	TGTGCCAGCAGCACTAGCACAGATACGCAGTATTTT	CASSTSTDTQYF
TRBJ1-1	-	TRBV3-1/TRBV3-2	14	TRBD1	TGTGCCAGCAGTCAGACAGGGTGGGGCACTGAAGCTTTCTTT	CASSQTGWGTEAFF
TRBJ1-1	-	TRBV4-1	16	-	TGCGCCAGCAGCCAAAAAGCAGGGTCATGGAACACTGAAGCTTTCTTT	CASSQKAGSWNTEAFF
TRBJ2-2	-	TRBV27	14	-	TGTGCCAGCAGTTTACACGGGAACACCGGGGAGCTGTTTTTT	CASSLHGNTGELFF
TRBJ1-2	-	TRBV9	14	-	TGTGCCAGCAGCCAAGCCGGGAAATCTCGGGGCTACACCTTC	CASSQAGKSRGYTF
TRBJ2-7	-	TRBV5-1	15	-	TGCGCCAGCAGTAACCTCGGGGGCAGGCCGAACGAGCAGTACTTC	CASSNLGGRPNEQYF
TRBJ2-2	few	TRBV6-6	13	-	TGTGCCAGCAGTTCGGACGGCCCTGGGGAGCTGTTTTTT	CASSSDGPGELFF
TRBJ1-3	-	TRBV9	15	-	TGTGCCAGCAGCGTAGTCGGGATCTCTGGAAACACCATATATTTT	CASSVVGISGNTIYF
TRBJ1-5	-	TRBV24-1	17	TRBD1	TGTGCCACCAGTGACCATCGGACAGGGACTTTGTCCCAGCCCCAGCATTTT	CATSDHRTGTLSQPQHF
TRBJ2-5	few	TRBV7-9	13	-	TGTGCCAGCTCTATGAGCAATCAAGAGACCCAGTACTTC	CASSMSNQETQYF
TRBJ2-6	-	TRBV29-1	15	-	TGCAGCGTTGGTGGTACGACCTCTGAGGCCAACGTCCTGACTTTC	CSVGGTTSEANVLTF
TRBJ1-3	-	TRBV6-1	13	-	TGTGCCAGCAGTGAGCTCTCTGGAAACACCATATATTTT	CASSELSGNTIYF
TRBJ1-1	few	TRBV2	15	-	TGTGCCAGCAGTGAACAGGGAGTTTTGAACACTGAAGCTTTCTTT	CASSEQGVLNTEAFF
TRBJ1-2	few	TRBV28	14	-	TGTGCCAGCAGTTTGGCTGAGCACAGCTATGGCTACACCTTC	CASSLAEHSYGYTF
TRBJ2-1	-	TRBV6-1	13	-	TGTGCCAGCAGTGAAAGGAAGGGTCTGGGGCAGTTCTTC	CASSERKGLGQFF
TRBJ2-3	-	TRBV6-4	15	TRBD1	TGTGCCAGCAGTACCGGACAGGGGGCTTCAGATACGCAGTATTTT	CASSTGQGASDTQYF
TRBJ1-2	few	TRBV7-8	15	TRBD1	TGTGCCAGCAGCCCCACAGGGGGTCCTTCCTATGGCTACACCTTC	CASSPTGGPSYGYTF
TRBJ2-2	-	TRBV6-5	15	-	TGTGCCAGCAGTTACTCTTACGGGGTCACCGGGGAGCTGTTTTTT	CASSYSYGVTGELFF
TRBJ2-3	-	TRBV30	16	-	TGTGCCTGGAGTGTTGAGTTGCCGGGAGCTTCGGGTACGCAGTATTTT	CAWSVELPGASGTQYF
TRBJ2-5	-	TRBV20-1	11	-	TGCAGTGCTCTAATACCGGAGACCCAGTACTTC	CSALIPETQYF
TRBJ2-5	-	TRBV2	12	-	TGTGCCAGCGGAACGTACCAAGAGACCCAGTACTTC	CASGTYQETQYF
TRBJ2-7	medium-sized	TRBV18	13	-	TGTGCCAGCTCACCGGATGCCCTTGAGGAGCAGTACTTC	CASSPDALEEQYF
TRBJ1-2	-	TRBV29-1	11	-	TGCAGCGTTAACAGGGTCAACGGCTACACCTTC	CSVNRVNGYTF
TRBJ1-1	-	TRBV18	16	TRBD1	TGTGCCAGCTCACCATTACTGACAGGGGGGGATTCTGAAGCTTTCTTT	CASSPLLTGGDSEAFF
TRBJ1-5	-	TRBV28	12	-	TGTGCCAGCAGACCACTAACTCAGCCCCAGCATTTT	CASRPLTQPQHF
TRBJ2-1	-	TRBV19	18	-	TGTGCCAGTAGTAAGGTAACAGGGAGCGGTAGCTCCTACAATGAGCAGTTCTTC	CASSKVTGSGSSYNEQFF
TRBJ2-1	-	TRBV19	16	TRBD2	TGTGCCAGTAGGACCTTAGCGGGAGGCCGCCGCAATGAGCAGTTCTTC	CASRTLAGGRRNEQFF
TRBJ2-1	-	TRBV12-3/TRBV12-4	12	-	TGTGCCAGCAGGCAGGGTGTAAATGAGCAGTTCTTC	CASRQGVNEQFF
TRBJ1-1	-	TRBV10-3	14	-	TGTGCCATCAGTGAGCGGGGCATTAACACTGAAGCTTTCTTT	CAISERGINTEAFF
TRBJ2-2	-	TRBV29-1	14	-	TGCAGCGTGGGACGGAGCCTAAACACCGGGGAGCTGTTTTTT	CSVGRSLNTGELFF
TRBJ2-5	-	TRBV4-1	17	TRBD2	TGCGCCAGCAGCCAAGACTCAAGACTAGCGGGAGACGAGACCCAGTACTTC	CASSQDSRLAGDETQYF
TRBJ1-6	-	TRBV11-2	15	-	TGTGCCAGCAGCTTGGCCCTTGCAGACGGTTCACCCCTCCACTTT	CASSLALADGSPLHF
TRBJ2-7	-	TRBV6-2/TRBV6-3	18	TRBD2	TGTGCCAGCAGTTACTCATCCCTTTCCCGGGCGGGAGGCTACGAGCAGTACTTC	CASSYSSLSRAGGYEQYF
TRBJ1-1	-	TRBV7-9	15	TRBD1	TGTGCCAGCAGCCCGGGAGGGGGCAGTTGGACTGAAGCTTTCTTT	CASSPGGGSWTEAFF
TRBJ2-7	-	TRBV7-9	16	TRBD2	TGTGCCAGCAGCCCCGGACTAGCGAGTATCTCCTACGAGCAGTACTTC	CASSPGLASISYEQYF
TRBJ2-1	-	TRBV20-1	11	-	TGCAGTGCCCCGCTGAATAATGAGCAGTTCTTC	CSAPLNNEQFF
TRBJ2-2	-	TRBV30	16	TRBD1	TGTGCCTGGAGCCGACAGGGGCGGTCGAACACCGGGGAGCTGTTTTTT	CAWSRQGRSNTGELFF